A single sample gave rise to the 18 T cell receptor beta chains below, sequenced in a study of patients and donors after allogeneic stem cell transplantation. TCRdb re-called the RT-PCR reads with MiXCR, one entry per CDR3 protein. The sample contains some 960,000 distinct CDR3 sequences, 15% to 20% of which appear only once. Specimen: blood, either unsorted or a sorted T cell fraction (not recorded which). These receptors were taken from a human donor who was either an allogeneic HSCT recipient or a stem cell or donor lymphocyte infusion donor (not recorded which). It is not recorded whose cells these are; they may come from a transplant donor.

The count of this clonotype is one. The chain links TRBV5-1 to TRBJ2-3, with D perhaps given as TRBD1 or TRBD2 (5 bases each). Germline V lookup: CDR1 SGHRS, CDR2 YFSETQ. The CDR3 has 16 amino acids. V lost 0 bases and J lost 2, with 13 bases in between. CDR3 in amino acids: CASSLGSRDDTDTQYF. In DNA form, the CDR3 reads TGCGCCAGCAGCTTGGGGTCCAGGGACGACACAGATACGCAGTATTTT. The full variable domain, rest sourced from reference TRBV5-1 and TRBJ2-3, is KAGVTQTPRYLIKTRGQQVTLSCSPISGHRSVSWYQQTPGQGLQFLFEYFSETQRNKGNFPGRFSGRQFSNSRSEMNVSTLELGDSALYLCASSLGSRDDTDTQYFGPGTRLTVL.

V and J are TRBV20-1 and TRBJ2-1, with 7 bases lining up with TRBD2. V gave up 1 base and J gave up 0 bases; unmatched junction bases: 12. The CDR3 length is 18 residues. The germline gives CDR1 DFQATT, CDR2 SNEGSKA (reference sequence). The DNA of the CDR3 is TGCAGTGCTAGAGTTATTAGCGGGCCCGCCCTCTCCTACAATGAGCAGTTCTTC. Encoded protein: CSARVISGPALSYNEQFF.

This clonotype came up many times. J is TRBJ2-1 and V is TRBV29-1; unclear D gene. This CDR3 is built from 13 residues. V lost 7 bases and J lost 9, with 19 bases in between. Germline V gene data show CDR1 as SQVTM and CDR2 as ANQGSEA. CDR3 in DNA: TGCAGCGCCTACTTGGCTGCCGAAGGTGAGCAGTTCTTC. Translating gives CSAYLAAEGEQFF.

CDR3 sequence: CASSPIGQGWRKYTEAFF. The CDR3 DNA is TGTGCCAGCAGCCCAATTGGACAGGGGTGGCGTAAGTACACTGAAGCTTTCTTT. This sequence joins TRBV7-3 and TRBJ1-1; 9 bases map to TRBD1. Germline V gene lookup returns CDR1 SGHTA and CDR2 FQGTGA. The CDR3 is made up of 18 amino acids. V shed 5 bases, J shed 3 bases, and the junction held 16 bases outside the gene matches.

There are a few counts of this clonotype. The V call is TRBV27, the J call TRBJ2-5; D might be TRBD1 (7 bases). The germline V gene encodes CDR1 MNHEY and CDR2 SMNVEV (reference sequence). Trimming took 8 bases from V and 3 from J, leaving 16 bases between them. This CDR3 has 14 amino acids. CDR3 coding DNA: TGTGCCAGCCGTGGAGGGGGCTGGGAAGAGACCCAGTACTTC. The encoded protein is CASRGGGWEETQYF.

The chain joins TRBV12-3 or TRBV12-4 to TRBJ2-1, with 8 nucleotides matching TRBD2. V was clipped by 6 bases and J by 7 bases; unmatched bases: 17. The CDR3 is made up of 17 amino acids. The CDR3 DNA sequence: TGTGCCAGCAGGCCGGGACTAGATTCGGCAGAGACGAATGAGCAGTTCTTC. The encoded protein is CASRPGLDSAETNEQFF.

In this sample, this clonotype turned up a few times. The chain couples TRBV11-2 to TRBJ2-7; D gene unclear. The CDR3 covers 14 residues. The germline V and J ends were trimmed by 6 bases and 2 bases, with 14 bases remaining between them. Germline V gives CDR1 SGHAT, CDR2 FQNNGV. CDR3 DNA: TGTGCCAGCAGAGTCGGCTGGGATCCCTACGAGCAGTACTTC. Encoded protein: CASRVGWDPYEQYF. Full variable domain (missing parts from reference TRBV11-2 and TRBJ2-7): EAGVAQSPRYKIIEKRQSVAFWCNPISGHATLYWYQQILGQGPKLLIQFQNNGVVDDSQLPKDRFSAERLKGVDSTLKIQPAKLEDSAVYLCASRVGWDPYEQYFGPGTRLTVT.

This clonotype appeared a few times. This chain joins TRBV5-6 and TRBJ2-2; D may correspond to TRBD1 or TRBD2 (5 bases each). V lost 2 bases and J 0 bases, leaving 17 bases between the germline ends. Germline CDR1 is SGHDT and CDR2 is YYEEEE. The CDR3 runs 18 residues. DNA of the CDR3: TGTGCCAGCAGCTTCGGGACGGAAAGCTTCGCGAACACCGGGGAGCTGTTTTTT. It specifies CASSFGTESFANTGELFF.

This clonotype has a handful of counts. The rearrangement links TRBV12-3 or TRBV12-4 to TRBJ2-5; 8 bases are a match to TRBD2. The CDR3 length is 16 residues. V was pared by 3 bases and J by 5 bases, with 11 bases of the junction left unmatched. As DNA, the CDR3 is TGTGCCAGCAGTTTTTCCCTCCGGGAGGGGGGGGAGACCCAGTACTTC. It translates to CASSFSLREGGETQYF.

The V and J genes are TRBV20-1 and TRBJ2-7; 10 bases agree with TRBD2. Germline CDR1 DFQATT, CDR2 SNEGSKA (reference sequence). J gave up 4 bases and V 3 bases, and 6 bases lay outside the gene matches. The CDR3 is 14 residues long. CDR3 protein: CSASSLAGVYEQYF. The CDR3 coding sequence is TGCAGTGCTAGTAGTCTAGCGGGGGTTTACGAGCAGTACTTC.

This clonotype has more than one count but fewer than ten. The rearrangement uses TRBV12-3 or TRBV12-4 and TRBJ1-1; no definite D call. V was shortened by 0 bases and J by 7 bases, with 21 bases between the two germline ends. The CDR3 runs 17 residues. The CDR3 reads CASSLAPTRVSPIEAFF. The CDR3 DNA reads as TGTGCCAGCAGTTTAGCCCCCACGCGGGTCTCGCCCATTGAAGCTTTCTTT.

The rearrangement links TRBV2 to TRBJ1-3; D is unclear. Germline CDR1 and CDR2: SNHLY and FYNNEI. V was clipped by 6 bases and J by 0 bases, with 15 bases between them. CDR3 size: 16 residues. CDR3 nucleotide sequence: TGTGCCAGCAGCGGAGGACTCTCAATCTCTGGAAACACCATATATTTT. Protein sequence: CASSGGLSISGNTIYF.

The genes are TRBV6-1 and TRBJ2-1; possibly TRBD1 or TRBD2 for D (5 bases each). This CDR3 has 15 residues. V lost 5 bases to trimming and J lost 0 bases, with 11 bases between them. CDR1 is MNHNS and CDR2 is SASEGT in the germline V gene. Written as DNA, the CDR3 is TGTGCCAGCAGTCGGGACCTCAGCTCCTACAATGAGCAGTTCTTC. Amino acids: CASSRDLSSYNEQFF.

This clonotype was recorded many times. V is TRBV24-1 and J is TRBJ2-3; D not resolved. The V gene's germline CDR1 is KGHDR and CDR2 SFDVKD. CDR3 size: 14 residues. V dropped 4 bases and J dropped 4 bases, with 11 bases sitting between them. For the CDR3, the DNA is TGTGCCACCAGTGAGGCCGGACGGGCAGATACGCAGTATTTT. Translated, it gives CATSEAGRADTQYF.

J is TRBJ1-5 and V is TRBV3-1; D call uncertain. The length of the CDR3 is 15 residues. Trimming took off 1 base at V and 2 bases at J, with 9 bases between the two ends. Germline V lookup: CDR1 LGHDT, CDR2 YNNKEL (reference sequence). The CDR3 here is CASSQGAGGNQPQHF. The CDR3 region has the DNA TGTGCCAGCAGCCAAGGGGCGGGAGGCAATCAGCCCCAGCATTTT.

There are many counts of this clonotype. Here the CDR3 reads CASSPTVYGYTF. In DNA, the CDR3 is TGTGCCAGCAGTCCGACGGTCTATGGCTACACCTTC. The rearrangement uses TRBV12-3 or TRBV12-4 and TRBJ1-2; no definite D call. The CDR3 runs to 12 residues. With 5 bases removed from V and 4 bases from J, the gap between germline ends came to 8 bases.

This chain uses TRBV20-1 with TRBJ2-7; D gene ambiguous. V lost 5 bases to trimming and J lost 0 bases, with 17 bases between them. This CDR3 comprises 15 residues. Per germline, CDR1 DFQATT and CDR2 SNEGSKA (reference sequence). The DNA of the CDR3 is TGCAGTGCTCGTAACATAACCTCTAGCTCCTACGAGCAGTACTTC. As protein: CSARNITSSSYEQYF.

DNA for the CDR3: TGTGCCAGCAGCTTATTCGGGGGGCCAGCTAATGAAAAACTGTTTTTT. Translated: CASSLFGGPANEKLFF. The V call is TRBV11-2, the J call TRBJ1-4; D might be TRBD1 (6 bases). Trimming stripped 2 bases from V and 3 bases from J, with 13 bases between. Germline values: CDR1 SGHAT, CDR2 FQNNGV. CDR3 size: 16 residues.